Each of the 30 T cell receptor beta chains below was sequenced from the same sample in a study of T cell responses to AZD1222 COVID-19 vaccine. TCRdb keeps only in-frame clones here, not all; method: immunoSEQ multiplex PCR. The sample lists roughly 160,000 clones; 94% were seen once. Sample: peripheral blood, taken on day 0 of AZD1222 vaccination. The receptor source for this set is an adult in good health.

The V and J genes are TRBV19 and TRBJ2-7; D is undetermined. The CDR3 covers 15 residues. Trimming removed 3 bases at V and 3 bases at J, with 15 bases between. Germline V gives CDR1 LNHDA, CDR2 SQIVND (reference sequence). As DNA, the CDR3 is TGTGCCAGTAGTATCCGGGTTGGAGTTGTCTACGAGCAGTACTTC. Its translation is CASSIRVGVVYEQYF.

Notes on this clone: The germline gene is not matched at one end of the junction; a read error may be the cause. The CDR3 DNA follows: TGTGCCAGCAGGTTATGGGTCGGGACAGTCAATCAGCCCCAGCATTTT. Translated: CASRLWVGTVNQPQHF. The chain uses TRBV28 and TRBJ1-5; 7 bases line up with TRBD1. CDR1 MDHEN and CDR2 SYDVKM come from the germline V gene. The CDR3 has 16 amino acids.

This rearrangement joins TRBV19 to TRBJ1-6, with 7 nucleotides matching TRBD1. The CDR3 length is 17 residues. The V and J ends lost 5 bases and 8 bases, in that order; junction bases with no gene match: 15. The V gene's germline CDR1 is LNHDA and CDR2 SQIVND (reference sequence). The CDR3 DNA sequence: TGTGCCAGTAGTCGTACCCGTAGGGGGCGGTTTGATTCACCCCTCCACTTT. It codes for CASSRTRRGRFDSPLHF.

The chain is built from TRBV4-1 and TRBJ1-1; D not certain. Trimming pared 5 bases from V and 1 base from J, leaving 11 bases between. The length of the CDR3 is 14 residues. Germline V CDR1 and CDR2: MGHRA, YSYEKL. As DNA, the CDR3 is TGCGCCAGCAGCGGCCCCCTCCGGAACACTGAAGCTTTCTTT. It is translated as CASSGPLRNTEAFF.

The V gene is TRBV14, the J gene TRBJ2-2; 7 bases map to TRBD1. The junction had 5 bases not matched to a gene; V was cut back by 4 bases and J by 6 bases. Germline V gives CDR1 SGHDN, CDR2 FVKESK. CDR3 length equals 14 residues. CDR3 bases: TGTGCCAGCAGCCCTCACACAGGGGCCGGGGAGCTGTTTTTT. Protein product: CASSPHTGAGELFF. Based on the CDR3 plus reference TRBV14 and TRBJ2-2, the full variable domain is EAGVTQFPSHSVIEKGQTVTLRCDPISGHDNLYWYRRVMGKEIKFLLHFVKESKQDESGMPNNRFLAERTGGTYSTLKVQPAELEDSGVYFCASSPHTGAGELFFGEGSRLTVL.

This clone has more than one count but fewer than ten. This rearrangement joins TRBV5-1 to TRBJ2-1; 8 bases map to TRBD2. The CDR3 has 14 residues. J lost 8 bases, V lost 0 bases, and 4 bases had no gene match. In germline, CDR1 is SGHRS, CDR2 YFSETQ. The CDR3 here is CASSLAGGRHEQFF. In DNA form, the CDR3 reads TGCGCCAGCAGCTTGGCGGGCGGGAGGCATGAGCAGTTCTTC.

The rearrangement joins TRBV2 to TRBJ1-5; TRBD1 matches 9 bases. The V segment lost 6 bases and the J segment 6 bases; nucleotides outside the gene matches: 6. The CDR3 totals 14 residues. The germline CDR1 and CDR2 sequences are SNHLY and FYNNEI. Written as DNA, the CDR3 is TGTGCCAGCAGACAGGGGGCGCTTAGTCAGCCCCAGCATTTT. Translated: CASRQGALSQPQHF.

The J gene is TRBJ2-1, the V gene TRBV12-3 or TRBV12-4; D could derive from TRBD1 or TRBD2 (6 bases each). CDR3 length: 13 amino acids. V lost 8 bases and J lost 13, with 21 bases in between. The CDR3: CASGSGGTWVQFF. The CDR3 DNA reads TGTGCCAGCGGGTCCGGGGGCACGTGGGTCCAGTTCTTC.

The rearrangement uses TRBV19 and TRBJ1-6; D is undetermined. Trimming left V 4 bases short and J 2 bases short, with 9 bases between. The CDR3 covers 15 residues. Germline V gene data show CDR1 as LNHDA and CDR2 as SQIVND (reference sequence). The CDR3, as DNA: TGTGCCAGTAGTACGGCGGAGACCTATAATTCACCCCTCCACTTT. It is translated as CASSTAETYNSPLHF.

The chain recombines TRBV5-1 with TRBJ2-1, with 8 positions matching TRBD2. CDR1 and CDR2 (germline): SGHRS, YFSETQ. CDR3 length: 14 amino acids. V dropped 3 bases and J dropped 6; count of bases not matched to a gene: 5. The CDR3 protein is CASSSAGGLNEQFF. The CDR3 DNA sequence: TGCGCCAGCAGCTCGGCGGGGGGTCTCAATGAGCAGTTCTTC. Full variable domain (rest looked up from reference TRBV5-1 and TRBJ2-1): KAGVTQTPRYLIKTRGQQVTLSCSPISGHRSVSWYQQTPGQGLQFLFEYFSETQRNKGNFPGRFSGRQFSNSRSEMNVSTLELGDSALYLCASSSAGGLNEQFFGPGTRLTVL.

The V and J genes are TRBV11-2 and TRBJ1-4; tentative D call: TRBD1 (5 bases). Trimming removed 5 bases at V and 8 bases at J, with 12 bases between. CDR1 is SGHAT, CDR2 FQNNGV, per germline. CDR3 length: 13 amino acids. CDR3 sequence (DNA): TGTGCCAGCAGCCTTGGCGGGGGAGAAAAACTGTTTTTT. Its protein product is CASSLGGGEKLFF.

V usage is TRBV29-1 and J usage is TRBJ2-5; no definite D call. This CDR3 is 10 amino acids long. Trimming stripped 5 bases from V and 5 bases from J, with 6 bases between. Germline CDR1 and CDR2: SQVTM and ANQGSEA. The CDR3 is CSVSWETQYF. CDR3 nucleotides: TGCAGCGTTTCCTGGGAGACCCAGTACTTC.

The chain has TRBV3-1 (or the pseudogene TRBV3-2) and TRBJ1-1; D gene unclear. CDR3 length: 13 amino acids. V lost 3 bases and J 5 bases, leaving 10 bases between the germline ends. CDR1 is LGHDT and CDR2 is YNNKEL in the germline V gene (reference sequence). The CDR3 loop reads CASSQFGKTEAFF. The CDR3 region has the DNA TGTGCCAGCAGCCAGTTCGGGAAGACTGAAGCTTTCTTT.

This clone turned up a few times. This chain links TRBV2 with TRBJ2-7; TRBD2 is a possible D gene (5 bases). CDR3 length equals 13 residues. V lost 8 bases and J 3 bases, leaving 14 bases between the germline ends. CDR1 is SNHLY, CDR2 FYNNEI, per germline. As DNA, the CDR3 is TGTGCCAGCGGCCTGGACTCGATCTACGAGCAGTACTTC. This codes for CASGLDSIYEQYF.

V and J are TRBV12-3 or TRBV12-4 and TRBJ1-1; no clear D gene. The length of the CDR3 is 11 residues. Trimming left V 6 bases short and J 2 bases short, with 4 bases between. CDR3 in DNA: TGTGCCAGCAGGGATAACACTGAAGCTTTCTTT. It specifies CASRDNTEAFF.

V usage is TRBV7-9 and J usage is TRBJ1-1; the D gene is possibly TRBD1 (5 bases). The CDR3 is 12 amino acids. The ends were cut back, 1 base at V and 11 bases at J, with 11 bases in the middle. Looked up from germline, CDR1 is SEHNR and CDR2 is FQNEAQ (reference sequence). CDR3 loop: CASSLVGEGAFF. DNA of the CDR3: TGTGCCAGCAGCTTAGTTGGAGAGGGGGCTTTCTTT. Full variable domain (outside the CDR3, taken from reference TRBV7-9 and TRBJ1-1): DTGVSQNPRHKITKRGQNVTFRCDPISEHNRLYWYRQTLGQGPEFLTYFQNEAQLEKSRLLSDRFSAERPKGSFSTLEIQRTEQGDSAMYLCASSLVGEGAFFGQGTRLTVV.

The CDR3: CASSLEGDYGYTF. CDR3 bases: TGCGCCAGCAGCTTGGAGGGAGACTATGGCTACACCTTC. The gene calls are TRBV5-1 and TRBJ1-2, with unresolved D. The CDR3 spans 13 residues. Germline CDR1 and CDR2: SGHRS and YFSETQ. Trimming stripped 0 bases from V and 3 bases from J, with 6 bases between. Variable domain in full (rest from reference TRBV5-1 and TRBJ1-2): KAGVTQTPRYLIKTRGQQVTLSCSPISGHRSVSWYQQTPGQGLQFLFEYFSETQRNKGNFPGRFSGRQFSNSRSEMNVSTLELGDSALYLCASSLEGDYGYTFGSGTRLTVV.

This clone was counted a single time. This sequence joins TRBV7-9 and TRBJ1-4; a weak D match, TRBD1 (5 bases). The V gene lost 6 bases and the J gene lost 13 bases, with 15 bases spanning the gap. Germline-derived CDR1 and CDR2 are SEHNR and FQNEAQ (reference sequence). This CDR3 spans 12 amino acids. The DNA for the CDR3 is TGTGCCAGCAGGGTTCCGGGACGCAGACTGTTTTTT. It codes for CASRVPGRRLFF.

The chain joins TRBV5-4 to TRBJ1-1, with D hard to call. Germline values: CDR1 SGHNT, CDR2 YYREEE (reference sequence). With 2 bases removed from V and 0 bases from J, the gap between germline ends came to 8 bases. This CDR3 comprises 14 residues. The CDR3 reads CASSLEAMNTEAFF. CDR3 DNA sequence: TGTGCCAGCAGCTTAGAAGCAATGAACACTGAAGCTTTCTTT.

J is TRBJ1-6 and V is TRBV10-2; D not resolved. Trimming pared 3 bases from V and 10 bases from J, leaving 16 bases between. Germline V gene lookup returns CDR1 WSHSY and CDR2 SAAADI. The CDR3 sequence is 15 residues long. The CDR3, as DNA: TGCGCCAGCAGTGATGCAGGCACGATTAAGTCACCCCTCCACTTT. This encodes CASSDAGTIKSPLHF.

There are a few counts of this clone. V is TRBV3-1 (or the pseudogene TRBV3-2) and J is TRBJ1-1; TRBD1 might be the D (5 bases). Germline assignment: CDR1 LGHDT and CDR2 YNNKEL (reference sequence). The V end lost 2 bases, the J end lost 0 bases, and 10 bases lay between the germline ends. This CDR3 contains 15 residues. This CDR3 reads CASSQISTVNTEAFF. The DNA of the CDR3 is TGTGCCAGCAGCCAAATATCGACAGTGAACACTGAAGCTTTCTTT.

The chain is built from TRBV15 and TRBJ1-5; D is ambiguous. The CDR3 extends over 13 amino acids. CDR1 is LNHNV, CDR2 YYDKDF, per germline (reference sequence). V lost 3 bases and J 1 base, leaving 4 bases between the germline ends. CDR3 nucleotides: TGTGCCACCAGCAGGGGAAGCAATCAGCCCCAGCATTTT. Its translation: CATSRGSNQPQHF.

The chain recombines TRBV19 with TRBJ2-1; maybe TRBD1 (6 bases). Between the trimmed V and J ends, which lost 8 bases and 2 bases, there was a span of 16 bases. The CDR3 sequence is 15 residues long. CDR1 is LNHDA and CDR2 is SQIVND in the germline V gene (reference sequence). Here the CDR3 DNA reads TGTGCCAGTTGTTCAGGGGACGACCCCTACAATGAGCAGTTCTTC. This sequence encodes CASCSGDDPYNEQFF.

The chain employs TRBV19 and TRBJ2-3; D might be TRBD2 (5 bases). V lost 5 bases to trimming and J lost 3 bases, with 24 bases between them. Looked up from germline, CDR1 is LNHDA and CDR2 is SQIVND (reference sequence). The CDR3 is made up of 18 amino acids. CDR3: CASSPGVLAPSGTDTQYF. The DNA for the CDR3 is TGTGCCAGTAGTCCCGGGGTTCTGGCTCCGTCTGGAACAGATACGCAGTATTTT. Based on the CDR3 plus reference TRBV19 and TRBJ2-3, the full variable domain is DGGITQSPKYLFRKEGQNVTLSCEQNLNHDAMYWYRQDPGQGLRLIYYSQIVNDFQKGDIAEGYSVSREKKESFPLTVTSAQKNPTAFYLCASSPGVLAPSGTDTQYFGPGTRLTVL.

The rearrangement uses TRBV9 and TRBJ2-7; tentative D call: TRBD2 (6 bases). The CDR3 has 13 amino acids. V dropped 3 bases and J dropped 4 bases, with 11 bases sitting between them. In germline, CDR1 is SGDLS, CDR2 YYNGEE. The CDR3 nucleotides read TGTGCCAGCAGCGCTGGGGACTTGTACGAGCAGTACTTC. Amino acid sequence: CASSAGDLYEQYF.

V usage is TRBV6-5 and J usage is TRBJ1-1; D is possibly TRBD1 (6 bases). Germline CDR1 is MNHEY and CDR2 is SVGAGI. V lost 4 bases, J lost 10 bases, and 16 bases lay in between. CDR3 length: 13 residues. The CDR3 nucleotides read TGTGCCAGCAGTTCTCCGGGGGCGGGCCGAGCTTTCTTT. It is translated as CASSSPGAGRAFF.

The chain combines TRBV28 with TRBJ2-1; TRBD2 might be the D (6 bases). Deletions cut 8 bases from V and 2 bases from J, with 19 bases between. Per germline, CDR1 MDHEN and CDR2 SYDVKM. The CDR3 has 16 amino acids. CDR3 amino acids: CASARDSGRAYNEQFF. In DNA, the CDR3 is TGTGCCAGCGCGCGGGATTCGGGTAGGGCCTACAATGAGCAGTTCTTC.

The rearrangement joins TRBV29-1 to TRBJ2-2, with D perhaps matching TRBD1 (6 bases). The CDR3 spans 16 residues. The V end was cut by 5 bases, the J end by 0 bases, with 16 bases between. Germline CDR1 is SQVTM and CDR2 is ANQGSEA. CDR3 protein: CSVLGPWTANTGELFF. CDR3 sequence (DNA): TGCAGCGTTCTGGGGCCATGGACAGCGAACACCGGGGAGCTGTTTTTT.

This sequence joins TRBV12-3 or TRBV12-4 and TRBJ1-6, with D uncertain. CDR3 length equals 12 residues. V was cut by 7 bases and J by 7 bases, with 8 bases left in between. The CDR3 DNA reads as TGTGCCAGCACCTCTGGAAATTCACCCCTCCACTTT. It yields the protein CASTSGNSPLHF.

This chain's CDR3 is CASGAAAGNTIYF. CDR3 DNA sequence: TGTGCCAGCGGGGCAGCTGCTGGAAACACCATATATTTT. The chain employs TRBV7-3 and TRBJ1-3, with a possible D match to TRBD1 (5 bases). The CDR3 is made up of 13 amino acids. V was shortened by 8 bases and J by 2 bases, with 10 bases between the two germline ends. CDR1 and CDR2 (germline): SGHTA, FQGTGA.